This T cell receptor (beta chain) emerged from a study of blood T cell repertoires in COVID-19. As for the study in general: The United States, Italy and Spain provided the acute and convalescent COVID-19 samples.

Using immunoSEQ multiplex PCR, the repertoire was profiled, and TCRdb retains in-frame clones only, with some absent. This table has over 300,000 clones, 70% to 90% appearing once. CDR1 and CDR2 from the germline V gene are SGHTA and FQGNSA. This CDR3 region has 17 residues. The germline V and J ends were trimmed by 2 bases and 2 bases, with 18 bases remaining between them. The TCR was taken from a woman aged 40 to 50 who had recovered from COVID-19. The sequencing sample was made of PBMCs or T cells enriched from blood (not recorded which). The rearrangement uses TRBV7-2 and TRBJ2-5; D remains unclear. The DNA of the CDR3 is TGTGCCAGCAGCTTAACCCCCCTAGGCAGCACACAAGAGACCCAGTACTTC. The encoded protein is CASSLTPLGSTQETQYF. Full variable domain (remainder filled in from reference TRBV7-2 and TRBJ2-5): GAGVSQSPSNKVTEKGKDVELRCDPISGHTALYWYRQSLGQGLEFLIYFQGNSAPDKSGLPSDRFSAERTGGSVSTLTIQRTQQEDSAVYLCASSLTPLGSTQETQYFGPGTRLLVL.